This T cell receptor beta chain was retrieved from a study of blood T cell repertoires in COVID-19 (TCRdb year 2020). Regarding the complete study: Samples from collaborators originated in the United States, Italy and Spain and spanned both the acute and convalescent phases of COVID-19. The material from the prospective study consisted of cDNA or gDNA derived from T cells, B-cell-depleted T cells, or PBMCs. Deeply sampled blood TCRbeta repertoires from subjects exposed to, actively infected with, or recovered from COVID-19 were included in the dataset. The repertoires were made available in a free public database intended to serve as a resource for research on the immune response to SARS-CoV-2. The samples were drawn from two sources: the first 160 participants of the ongoing ImmuneRACE study, and 1,000 to 1,500 subjects contributed by 6 global collaborators. Nearly every sample came with metadata listing a de-identified subject ID, COVID-19 status, age in years and sex. HLA class I and class II types, where available, came from metadata supplied by the sample provider rather than from assay-based typing.

Overall results and qualifications from the work: The quantity of clinical and demographic metadata differed by source and by participant and was supplied without curation.

V is pruned by 5 bases and J by 3 bases, leaving 11 bases of the junction without a gene match. From a lookup of the germline V gene (reference sequence), CDR1 and CDR2 are MNHEY and SMNVEV. The CDR3, cysteine through phenylalanine, is 16 amino acids long. Only the CDR3 DNA stays, 48 bases, in frame from base 1. On this clone itself: Its antigen remains undetermined. There are no base qualities to consult, and no much larger clone falls within one base.

Whole blood was collected in K2EDTA tubes by collaborating institutions according to the institutions' own protocols. Collaborator samples were shipped for TCRbeta analysis as frozen whole blood, isolated PBMCs, or DNA extracted from either sample type. TCRbeta CDR3 regions were amplified from genomic DNA using the immunoSEQ Assay, a bias-controlled multiplex PCR. Processing in the source paper ran as follows. The number of nucleated cells in each sample was estimated by amplification of reference gene primers within the assay. Sequence reads were collapsed and filtered to measure the absolute abundance of every unique TCRbeta CDR3 rearrangement. For each sample, productive Simpson clonality was calculated by taking the square root of Simpson's diversity index across productive rearrangements. Entries here come from immuneACCESS through TCRdb and include only in-frame sequences with V and J called. Some clones fail to appear in such tables; in the studies checked, an unresolved V gene covers under half of the shortfall, and the cause of the remainder is unknown. The V and J calls and clone size were taken over from that table, and D and trimming were inferred from the DNA. This sample has 100,000 to 150,000 clones in its table, and around three quarters of those were observed once. The leading ten clones occupy 2% to 2.5% of the sample.

The specimen sequenced was peripheral blood. The source of this sequence is a woman in her seventies with acute or convalescent COVID-19. The chain is encoded by TRBV27 joined to TRBJ1-2; the junction holds 8 bases that match TRBD1. The DNA sequence is given as TGTGCCAGCAGTCAGACCGCCGGGACAGGCTACTATGGCTACACCTTC. This is translated as CASSQTAGTGYYGYTF.